Listed below are T cell receptor beta chains from one sample, sequenced in a study of T-cell reconstitution after alpha-beta-depleted transplantation in children. TCRdb analysed the PCR reads with MiXCR anew, one entry per CDR3 protein. The data hold approximately 99,000 distinct CDR3 sequences, with approximately 6% observed a single time. This specimen was PBMCs, mostly from graft donor cells, taken 360 days after TCRalphabeta/CD19-depleted stem cell transplant. These receptors all come from a male patient under 10 years old who had a stem cell transplant for acute lymphoblastic leukemia, so the T cells may come from the graft donor. Both conserved end residues are part of each CDR3. Fields, in order: V gene, J gene, D gene, clone size, CDR3 protein, CDR3 DNA. The D gene is left open where the match is weak. Only part of the rows carry a size: once, few, many, or a class if the clone is expanded.

TRBV12-5	TRBJ2-7	TRBD1	many	CASGIGTVPYEQYF	TGTGCTAGTGGTATCGGGACAGTCCCCTACGAGCAGTACTTC
TRBV7-6	TRBJ1-4	-	-	CASSTPGASWEKLFF	TGTGCCAGCAGCACCCCGGGGGCCTCGTGGGAAAAACTGTTTTTT
TRBV9	TRBJ2-4	-	-	CASSVAGTVAKNIQYF	TGTGCCAGCAGCGTAGCTGGGACGGTGGCCAAAAACATTCAGTACTTC
TRBV25-1	TRBJ1-4	-	many	CASSGGDEKLFF	TGTGCCAGCAGTGGAGGGGATGAAAAACTGTTTTTT
TRBV9	TRBJ2-5	TRBD1	-	CASSPGGTVQETQYF	TGTGCCAGCAGCCCGGGTGGGACAGTCCAAGAGACCCAGTACTTC
TRBV20-1	TRBJ2-1	TRBD2	few	CSARVIGLAGWLEQFF	TGCAGTGCTAGAGTTATCGGGCTAGCGGGGTGGCTTGAGCAGTTCTTC
TRBV10-2	TRBJ1-2	-	few	CATQVLDGYTF	TGCGCCACCCAGGTGCTGGATGGCTACACCTTC
TRBV20-1	TRBJ1-1	-	many	CSARNTEAFF	TGCAGTGCCCGGAACACTGAAGCTTTCTTT
TRBV9	TRBJ2-7	TRBD2	-	CASSHNSGRPPYEQYF	TGTGCCAGCAGCCACAATAGCGGGAGGCCCCCCTACGAGCAGTACTTC
TRBV7-6	TRBJ2-3	-	few	CASSLAGGAQGKDTQYF	TGTGCCAGCAGCTTAGCGGGTGGGGCCCAGGGCAAAGATACGCAGTATTTT
TRBV4-2	TRBJ1-1	-	few	CASSQDMASTEAFF	TGTGCCAGCAGCCAAGATATGGCGTCCACTGAAGCTTTCTTT
TRBV29-1	TRBJ1-1	-	many	CSVEEPTERGTFF	TGCAGCGTTGAAGAACCGACAGAGAGGGGGACTTTCTTT
TRBV20-1	TRBJ2-3	-	-	CSASHLIREATSTDTQYF	TGCAGTGCTTCCCACCTAATACGGGAAGCAACTAGCACAGATACGCAGTATTTT
TRBV12-3/TRBV12-4	TRBJ2-1	-	many	CASSFGYNEQFF	TGTGCCAGCAGTTTTGGCTACAATGAGCAGTTCTTC
TRBV5-1	TRBJ2-7	-	few	CASASGTGRWASYEQYF	TGCGCCAGCGCCTCCGGTACAGGGAGGTGGGCCTCCTACGAGCAGTACTTC
TRBV6-2/TRBV6-3	TRBJ2-7	TRBD1	-	CASSYSMGTWDRYF	TGTGCCAGCAGTTATAGTATGGGAACCTGGGACAGATACTTC
TRBV27	TRBJ1-6	-	-	CASSSSGSSYNSPLHF	TGTGCCAGCAGTTCCTCCGGGAGCTCCTATAATTCACCCCTCCACTTT
TRBV12-3/TRBV12-4	TRBJ2-7	TRBD2	-	CASSFAGVGLEQYF	TGTGCCAGCAGTTTTGCGGGAGTGGGGCTCGAGCAGTACTTC
TRBV7-9	TRBJ2-7	-	few	CASSLGSPLEQYF	TGTGCCAGCAGCTTAGGGTCCCCCCTCGAGCAGTACTTC
TRBV12-3/TRBV12-4	TRBJ1-5	-	many	CASTRGGAHNQPQHF	TGTGCCAGCACCCGGGGGGGGGCACACAATCAGCCCCAGCATTTT
TRBV29-1	TRBJ1-2	TRBD1	many	CSSYTGGDGGYTF	TGCAGTTCCTATACAGGGGGCGATGGTGGCTACACCTTC
TRBV15	TRBJ2-3	-	-	CATSRGAGKDTQYF	TGTGCCACCAGCAGAGGGGCAGGGAAAGATACGCAGTATTTT
TRBV28	TRBJ2-5	-	many	CASRGAIEETQYF	TGTGCCAGCAGGGGGGCCATTGAAGAGACCCAGTACTTC
TRBV4-3	TRBJ2-5	-	few	CASSPLQDTQETQYF	TGCGCCAGCAGCCCCCTACAGGACACTCAAGAGACCCAGTACTTC
TRBV7-9	TRBJ2-3	TRBD2	many	CASSPGSGRPDTQYF	TGTGCCAGCAGCCCGGGGAGCGGGAGACCAGATACGCAGTATTTT
TRBV9	TRBJ2-7	-	many	CASSPNTGHHEQYF	TGTGCCAGCAGCCCCAACACAGGCCACCACGAGCAGTACTTC
TRBV7-9	TRBJ1-4	TRBD1	many	CASSLWDRAEKLFF	TGTGCCAGCAGCTTATGGGACAGGGCTGAAAAACTGTTTTTT
TRBV29-1	TRBJ2-7	TRBD1	few	CSVVPGQGFYEQYF	TGCAGCGTTGTTCCGGGACAGGGGTTTTACGAGCAGTACTTC
TRBV5-1	TRBJ2-5	-	few	CASSPKRPGARETQYF	TGCGCCAGCAGCCCAAAGAGGCCGGGGGCGAGAGAGACCCAGTACTTC
TRBV10-3	TRBJ2-2	-	many	CATLTDTGELFF	TGTGCCACCCTAACTGACACCGGGGAGCTGTTTTTT
TRBV7-9	TRBJ2-5	-	-	CASSLGGRFQETQYF	TGTGCCAGCAGCTTAGGGGGACGCTTTCAAGAGACCCAGTACTTC
TRBV5-6	TRBJ1-1	TRBD1	many	CASSPSRTGEAFF	TGTGCCAGCAGCCCGAGCAGGACAGGGGAAGCTTTCTTT
TRBV29-1	TRBJ2-4	-	many	CSVEPPVGIQYF	TGCAGCGTTGAACCCCCGGTGGGCATTCAGTACTTC
TRBV5-1	TRBJ2-5	-	-	CASSPEGGIQETQYF	TGCGCCAGCAGCCCGGAGGGGGGGATTCAAGAGACCCAGTACTTC
TRBV28	TRBJ1-5	-	many	CAVRGGAHQPQHF	TGTGCCGTCCGCGGGGGGGCCCATCAGCCCCAGCATTTT
TRBV6-1	TRBJ2-2	TRBD2	-	CASSTKTSAHANTGELFF	TGTGCCAGCAGTACAAAGACTAGCGCCCACGCGAACACCGGGGAGCTGTTTTTT
TRBV6-5	TRBJ2-1	-	few	CVSSYSRVNEQFF	TGTGTCAGCAGTTACTCGAGGGTCAATGAGCAGTTCTTC
TRBV10-3	TRBJ1-2	TRBD1	few	CAISEVPRGQVYGYTF	TGTGCCATCAGTGAGGTCCCCCGGGGACAGGTTTATGGCTACACCTTC
TRBV28	TRBJ2-5	-	many	CASSFIGETQYF	TGTGCCAGCAGTTTTATCGGAGAGACCCAGTACTTC
TRBV5-1	TRBJ2-5	-	many	CASSLPGHLQETQYF	TGCGCCAGCAGTCTGCCGGGACACCTCCAAGAGACCCAGTACTTC
TRBV29-1	TRBJ1-5	TRBD1	many	CSVKVGTGSTQPQHF	TGCAGCGTTAAAGTCGGGACAGGGTCGACTCAGCCCCAGCATTTT
TRBV29-1	TRBJ2-7	-	many	CSVEPGGAGYEQYF	TGCAGCGTTGAGCCCGGAGGGGCAGGTTACGAGCAGTACTTC
TRBV27	TRBJ2-7	-	many	CASKERAGDEQYF	TGTGCCAGCAAAGAGAGGGCCGGTGACGAGCAGTACTTC
TRBV6-5	TRBJ2-1	-	many	CASSYLPDSYNEQFF	TGTGCCAGCAGTTATCTCCCCGACTCCTACAATGAGCAGTTCTTC
TRBV10-3	TRBJ1-3	-	-	CAIKASGNTIYF	TGTGCCATCAAGGCTTCCGGAAACACCATATATTTT
TRBV9	TRBJ2-2	-	many	CASSVEGRGITGELFF	TGTGCCAGCAGCGTAGAGGGCAGGGGAATAACCGGGGAGCTGTTTTTT
TRBV11-2	TRBJ2-7	-	-	CASSSAGWGPYDQYF	TGTGCCAGCAGCTCCGCCGGTTGGGGGCCCTACGATCAGTACTTC
TRBV6-1	TRBJ2-1	-	many	CAVRGPSYNEQFF	TGTGCCGTTAGGGGCCCCTCCTACAATGAGCAGTTCTTC